Following are 8 T cell receptor beta chains from one sample sequenced in a study of T cell changes during pregnancy in multiple sclerosis. Using immunoSEQ multiplex PCR, the repertoire was profiled, and TCRdb retains in-frame clones only, with some absent. Here the sample spans roughly 100,000 clones, 75% to 95% being singletons. The sample in question was peripheral blood, obtained in the second trimester of pregnancy. These TCRs come from a female donor with multiple sclerosis, enrolled in a pregnancy study.

The chain joins TRBV10-3 to TRBJ2-2, with a possible D match to TRBD1 (6 bases). Germline CDR1 is ENHRY and CDR2 is SYGVKD. V was cut by 6 bases and J by 1 base, with 15 bases left in between. This CDR3 has 16 amino acids. The CDR3 protein is CAIRDIAGENTGELFF. As DNA, the CDR3 is TGTGCCATCAGGGACATAGCAGGGGAGAACACCGGGGAGCTGTTTTTT.

V is TRBV19 and J is TRBJ1-5; possible D gene TRBD1, 6 bases. The germline gives CDR1 LNHDA, CDR2 SQIVND (reference sequence). The CDR3 spans 17 residues. V lost 5 bases and J 0 bases, leaving 17 bases between the germline ends. CDR3 amino acids: CASSPPTGSYSNQPQHF. In nucleotides, the CDR3 is TGTGCCAGTAGTCCCCCGACAGGAAGCTATAGCAATCAGCCCCAGCATTTT.

This clone has just one count. This chain joins TRBV6-6 and TRBJ2-1, with TRBD2 matching over 8 bases. J gave up 8 bases and V 2 bases, and 5 bases lay outside the gene matches. CDR1 and CDR2 from the germline V gene are MNHNY and SVGAGI (reference sequence). This CDR3 spans 14 amino acids. CDR3 nucleotide sequence: TGTGCCAGCAGTTACGTCGGGGGGGCCTATGAGCAGTTCTTC. Translation gives CASSYVGGAYEQFF.

This chain connects TRBV27 to TRBJ2-7; 10 nucleotides line up with TRBD2. V lost 5 bases, J lost 2 bases, and 3 bases stayed unmatched. Germline values: CDR1 MNHEY, CDR2 SMNVEV (reference sequence). This CDR3 contains 14 residues. This CDR3 is CASSPLAGTYEQYF. In DNA form, the CDR3 reads TGTGCCAGCAGTCCACTAGCGGGAACCTACGAGCAGTACTTC.

The CDR3 nucleotides read TGTGCCAGCAGTGTTCAGGGGATTAGCAATCAGCCCCAGCATTTT. The encoded protein is CASSVQGISNQPQHF. The chain joins TRBV2 to TRBJ1-5; tentatively, D is TRBD1 (6 bases). The germline V and J ends were trimmed by 4 bases and 0 bases, with 10 bases remaining between them. The length of the CDR3 is 15 residues. Per germline, CDR1 SNHLY and CDR2 FYNNEI.

This chain uses TRBV25-1 with TRBJ2-1; 8 bases agree with TRBD2. The CDR3 spans 15 residues. J lost 9 bases, V lost 5 bases, and 12 bases had no gene match. CDR1 is MGHDK and CDR2 is SYGVNS in the germline V gene. The CDR3 bases are TGTGCCAGCAGTTTCCTCAGCGGGAGTGGGACTGAGCAGTTCTTC. It is translated as CASSFLSGSGTEQFF.

The table lists this clone with a count of one. The chain recombines TRBV2 with TRBJ2-3, with 8 bases that match TRBD1. The V gene end was trimmed by 3 bases and the J gene end by 1 base; junction bases not matched to a gene: 3. The germline V gene encodes CDR1 SNHLY and CDR2 FYNNEI. The CDR3 has 15 amino acids. CDR3 sequence: CASSETGVGTDTQYF. The CDR3 DNA reads TGTGCCAGCAGTGAGACAGGGGTGGGCACAGATACGCAGTATTTT.

Here the CDR3 DNA reads TGTGCCAGCAGCCCGGGGGGGACAGGGGCGACCGGGGAGCTGTTTTTT. Translating it yields CASSPGGTGATGELFF. This sequence joins TRBV11-3 and TRBJ2-2; TRBD1 aligns across 10 bases. V was pared by 5 bases and J by 5 bases, with 8 bases of the junction left unmatched. Looked up from germline, CDR1 is SGHNT and CDR2 is YENEEA. CDR3 length: 16 residues.